What follows are 16 T cell receptor beta chains derived from one specimen sequenced in a study of blood T cell repertoires in COVID-19. Here immunoSEQ multiplex PCR was the method, and the copy in TCRdb shows in-frame clones only, minus some. The sample has about 200,000 clones, roughly 77% seen once; the top ten hold 5.5% to 7%. The source material was peripheral blood. The receptor source for this set is a woman aged 40 to 50 with COVID-19, enrolled during active disease.

The rearrangement joins TRBV13 to TRBJ2-7; TRBD2 agrees at 11 bases. CDR3 length equals 17 residues. CDR1 is PRHDT, CDR2 FYEKMQ, per germline (reference sequence). V shed 7 bases and J 6 bases; nucleotides not matched to a gene: 17. The CDR3 loop reads CASTALLSGGEDGEQYF. The CDR3 region has the DNA TGTGCCAGCACCGCCCTCCTTAGCGGGGGGGAAGACGGCGAGCAGTACTTC.

J is TRBJ2-1 and V is TRBV7-6; TRBD2 agrees at 8 bases. Germline trimming cut 1 base from V and 7 bases from J; bases unmatched to any gene: 9. Per germline, CDR1 SGHVS and CDR2 FNYEAQ. The CDR3 has 16 residues. In DNA, the CDR3 is TGTGCCAGCAGCTTAGAGGCAGCGGGGGTAGAGAATGAGCAGTTCTTC. Its translation: CASSLEAAGVENEQFF.

The V gene is TRBV12-3 or TRBV12-4, the J gene TRBJ2-3; D unresolved. V gave up 7 bases and J gave up 5 bases, with 13 bases separating them. This CDR3 is 13 amino acids long. DNA of the CDR3: TGTGCCAGCACCCAGAGGCGAAGAGATACGCAGTATTTT. It yields the protein CASTQRRRDTQYF.

J is TRBJ2-5 and V is TRBV7-2; 13 nucleotides agree with TRBD2. The junction had 7 bases not matched to a gene; V was cut back by 5 bases and J by 10 bases. In germline, CDR1 is SGHTA, CDR2 FQGNSA. The CDR3 covers 14 residues. CDR3 sequence (DNA): TGTGCCAGCAGCCGGACTAGCGGGAGCATTGACCAGTACTTC. Encoded protein: CASSRTSGSIDQYF.

V usage is TRBV10-2 and J usage is TRBJ1-6, with a weak D call TRBD1 (6 bases). V was cut by 2 bases and J by 9 bases, with 11 bases left in between. The CDR3 is made up of 14 amino acids. The germline V gene has CDR1 WSHSY and CDR2 SAAADI. The CDR3 nucleotides are TGCGCCAGCAGTGAGAACAGGGTTTCTTCACCCCTCCACTTT. It is translated as CASSENRVSSPLHF.

Only one count was recorded for this clone. The genes are TRBV7-2 and TRBJ2-5; D remains unclear. V was trimmed by 5 bases and J by 4 bases, leaving 11 bases between them. The CDR3 spans 13 residues. Germline CDR1 SGHTA, CDR2 FQGNSA. DNA for the CDR3: TGTGCCAGCAGCCCGGTATCCCCAGAGACCCAGTACTTC. This gives the protein CASSPVSPETQYF.

This clone has more than one count but fewer than ten. The chain uses TRBV3-1 (or the pseudogene TRBV3-2) and TRBJ2-3; TRBD2 aligns across 13 bases. From germline, CDR1 is LGHDT and CDR2 YNNKEL (reference sequence). V was clipped by 1 base and J by 3 bases; unmatched bases: 4. This CDR3 spans 17 amino acids. The CDR3 coding sequence is TGTGCCAGCAGCCAAGGGACTAGCGGGAGCCTGACAGATACGCAGTATTTT. Translating gives CASSQGTSGSLTDTQYF.

The chain joins TRBV18 to TRBJ1-5; 7 nucleotides match TRBD1. This CDR3 is 15 amino acids long. The germline gives CDR1 KGHSH, CDR2 LQKENI. J lost 4 bases, V lost 0 bases, and 3 bases had no gene match. In DNA form, the CDR3 reads TGTGCCAGCTCACCACCTCAGGGGGGAAATCAGCCCCAGCATTTT. Translating it yields CASSPPQGGNQPQHF.

The CDR3 DNA reads TGCGCCAGCAGCCACTCGGGACTAGCGGACCTCTACGAGCAGTACTTC. This codes for CASSHSGLADLYEQYF. The chain links TRBV4-1 to TRBJ2-7; TRBD2 matches at 11 bases. Germline V gives CDR1 MGHRA, CDR2 YSYEKL. There are 16 residues in the CDR3. With 3 bases clipped from V and 3 bases from J, the junction kept 7 bases outside the gene matches.

The chain recombines TRBV7-6 with TRBJ2-1; tentatively, D is TRBD2 (6 bases). Deletions cut 5 bases from V and 6 bases from J, with 17 bases between. The CDR3 contains 15 residues. Germline V gene sequence: CDR1 SGHVS, CDR2 FNYEAQ. The CDR3: CASSPTYGGLNEQFF. DNA of the CDR3: TGTGCCAGCAGCCCCACCTACGGGGGTCTCAATGAGCAGTTCTTC.

CDR3 in amino acids: CASSLGETSGIGETQYF. The CDR3 DNA reads as TGTGCCAGCAGCTTGGGTGAGACTAGCGGAATAGGGGAGACCCAGTACTTC. This chain uses TRBV5-8 with TRBJ2-5, with 9 bases identical to TRBD2. The V and J ends lost 0 bases and 5 bases, in that order; junction bases with no gene match: 11. Per the germline V gene, CDR1 is SGHTS and CDR2 is YDEGEE. CDR3 length equals 17 residues.

The genes are TRBV9 and TRBJ2-2; D might be TRBD2 (6 bases). Germline V gene sequence: CDR1 SGDLS, CDR2 YYNGEE. The V gene lost 7 bases and the J gene lost 0 bases, with 7 bases spanning the gap. This CDR3 has 13 residues. DNA of the CDR3: TGTGCCAGCGGAGGGGCGAACACCGGGGAGCTGTTTTTT. Amino acid sequence: CASGGANTGELFF.

The V call is TRBV11-2, the J call TRBJ2-1; no clear D. The CDR3 is made up of 12 amino acids. V shed 3 bases and J shed 6 bases, with 6 bases lying between them. CDR1 is SGHAT, CDR2 FQNNGV, per germline. The CDR3 here is CASSFSPNEQFF. The CDR3 nucleotides are TGTGCCAGCAGCTTTAGCCCCAATGAGCAGTTCTTC.

This chain links TRBV10-2 with TRBJ2-1; possible D gene TRBD2, 5 bases. This CDR3 has 14 amino acids. Germline loops: CDR1 WSHSY, CDR2 SAAADI. V was pared by 4 bases and J by 3 bases, with 10 bases between. The CDR3 DNA is TGCGCCAGCAGTGTCGCTAGCAACTACAATGAGCAGTTCTTC. Translating it yields CASSVASNYNEQFF.

This clone has a handful of counts. The chain couples TRBV5-4 to TRBJ1-1; D is unclear. V lost 1 base and J lost 1, with 11 bases in between. The CDR3 contains 15 residues. Germline lookup yields CDR1 SGHNT and CDR2 YYREEE (reference sequence). The CDR3 nucleotides are TGTGCCAGCAGCTTGCCTACAGAGCAGAACACTGAAGCTTTCTTT. It yields the protein CASSLPTEQNTEAFF. The full variable domain, its missing parts supplied by reference TRBV5-4 and TRBJ1-1, is ETGVTQSPTHLIKTRGQQVTLRCSSQSGHNTVSWYQQALGQGPQFIFQYYREEENGRGNFPPRFSGLQFPNYSSELNVNALELDDSALYLCASSLPTEQNTEAFFGQGTRLTVV.

J is TRBJ2-7 and V is TRBV9; TRBD1 matches at 8 bases. Germline CDR1 is SGDLS and CDR2 is YYNGEE. This CDR3 region has 15 residues. V lost 1 base, J lost 0 bases, and 3 bases stayed unmatched. The CDR3 loop is CASSVSGQASYEQYF. As DNA, the CDR3 is TGTGCCAGCAGCGTATCGGGACAGGCCTCCTACGAGCAGTACTTC.